The 21 T cell receptor beta chains below all came from one sample that was sequenced in a study of blood T cell repertoires in COVID-19. The table came from immunoSEQ multiplex PCR; TCRdb's copy has only in-frame clones and leaves some out. The table has more than 60,000 clones, 75% to 85% seen once. The sample consisted of peripheral blood. The receptor set was obtained from a human donor in a cohort sampled during active COVID-19.

The gene calls are TRBV19 and TRBJ2-2; the D gene is possibly TRBD2 (6 bases). Germline V CDR1 and CDR2: LNHDA, SQIVND (reference sequence). The CDR3 length is 14 residues. Between the trimmed V and J ends, which lost 8 bases and 4 bases, there was a span of 14 bases. Here the CDR3 DNA reads TGTGCCAGTCGGCCGACTAGTGTCACCGGGGAGCTGTTTTTT. Residues: CASRPTSVTGELFF. Using reference TRBV19 and TRBJ2-2 for the parts outside the CDR3, the full variable domain is DGGITQSPKYLFRKEGQNVTLSCEQNLNHDAMYWYRQDPGQGLRLIYYSQIVNDFQKGDIAEGYSVSREKKESFPLTVTSAQKNPTAFYLCASRPTSVTGELFFGEGSRLTVL.

The gene calls are TRBV21-1 and TRBJ2-1; the table's D call TRBD2 went unverified against the DNA. TRBV21-1 is deemed a pseudogene. CDR3 size: 17 residues. The CDR3 loop is CASSKALFGGGYNEQFF. For the CDR3, the DNA is TGTGCCAGCAGCAAAGCGCTTTTCGGCGGGGGCTACAATGAGCAGTTCTTC.

The chain employs TRBV7-9 and TRBJ2-3; maybe TRBD2 (6 bases). Germline V gene lookup returns CDR1 SEHNR and CDR2 FQNEAQ (reference sequence). V was trimmed by 6 bases and J by 4 bases, leaving 20 bases between them. This CDR3 has 16 residues. The CDR3 loop reads CASRGGSGGSPDTQYF. CDR3 DNA: TGTGCCAGCAGGGGGGGTAGTGGAGGGAGTCCAGATACGCAGTATTTT.

The CDR3 DNA is TGTGCCAGCAGCCGACAGGGGGACTCCTACGAGCAGTACTTC. Translating it yields CASSRQGDSYEQYF. The chain uses TRBV11-2 and TRBJ2-7, with 9 nucleotides matching TRBD1. CDR1 SGHAT and CDR2 FQNNGV come from the germline V gene. V lost 5 bases, J lost 0 bases, and 2 bases stayed unmatched. The CDR3 has 14 residues.

The chain links TRBV6-5 to TRBJ1-2; TRBD1 matches at 7 bases. The CDR3 sequence is 14 residues long. V lost 2 bases to trimming and J lost 4 bases; unmatched junction nucleotides: 4. Germline-derived CDR1 and CDR2 are MNHEY and SVGAGI. CDR3 residues: CASSYATGRYGYTF. The CDR3 bases are TGTGCCAGCAGTTACGCGACAGGGCGCTATGGCTACACCTTC.

The rearrangement joins TRBV5-6 to TRBJ2-3; TRBD2 aligns across 14 bases. V lost 4 bases, J lost 5 bases, and 3 bases stayed unmatched. From germline, CDR1 is SGHDT and CDR2 YYEEEE. This CDR3 is 15 amino acids long. The CDR3 DNA follows: TGTGCCAGCAGCACCGGGACTAGCGGGGGAGATACGCAGTATTTT. Its protein is CASSTGTSGGDTQYF.

This chain uses TRBV4-3 with TRBJ2-1, with TRBD1 as a possible D gene (5 bases). The V end was cut by 0 bases, the J end by 9 bases, with 12 bases between. The CDR3 consists of 14 residues. Germline assignment: CDR1 LGHNA and CDR2 YSLEER. The CDR3 bases are TGCGCCAGCAGCCAAGATTCTAAGGGGTCTGAGCAGTTCTTC. It translates to CASSQDSKGSEQFF.

V usage is TRBV11-2 and J usage is TRBJ2-1; D perhaps matches TRBD1 (5 bases). Germline lookup yields CDR1 SGHAT and CDR2 FQNNGV. V lost 5 bases and J lost 4, with 12 bases in between. This CDR3 comprises 14 residues. In DNA form, the CDR3 reads TGTGCCAGCAGCCCACTGACAGATTACAATGAGCAGTTCTTC. It is translated as CASSPLTDYNEQFF.

This chain uses TRBV6-2 or TRBV6-3 with TRBJ2-5; TRBD2 aligns across 9 bases. Germline CDR1 reads MNHEY; CDR2 reads SVGEGT. With 5 bases clipped from V and 1 base from J, the junction kept 8 bases outside the gene matches. The CDR3 extends over 16 amino acids. CDR3 sequence (DNA): TGTGCCAGCAGTCGCTATAGCGGGAGAAGCCAAGAGACCCAGTACTTC. Amino acids: CASSRYSGRSQETQYF.

The chain couples TRBV4-3 to TRBJ1-3; D is uncertain. Between the trimmed V and J ends, which lost 0 bases and 4 bases, there was a span of 10 bases. The CDR3 sequence is 15 residues long. Germline V gene data show CDR1 as LGHNA and CDR2 as YSLEER. CDR3 bases: TGCGCCAGCAGCCAAGAAGGAGGTAACGGAAACACCATATATTTT. Translation: CASSQEGGNGNTIYF.

The chain recombines TRBV27 with TRBJ2-1, with 8 bases aligning to TRBD2. The germline V gene encodes CDR1 MNHEY and CDR2 SMNVEV (reference sequence). This CDR3 comprises 15 residues. V shed 6 bases and J 4 bases; nucleotides not matched to a gene: 8. CDR3 amino acids: CASRSLAGTYNEQFF. CDR3 nucleotides: TGTGCCAGCAGGAGCTTAGCGGGGACATACAATGAGCAGTTCTTC.

Only one count was recorded for this clone. The chain joins TRBV6-4 to TRBJ2-2; TRBD1 aligns across 9 bases. After removal of 5 bases from V and 4 bases from J, the junction contained 8 bases not matched to a gene. Germline V gene lookup returns CDR1 MRHNA and CDR2 SNTAGT. The CDR3 loop spans 16 amino acids. Here the CDR3 reads CASSTRTGAPTGELFF. CDR3 nucleotide sequence: TGTGCCAGCAGTACCCGGACAGGGGCTCCCACCGGGGAGCTGTTTTTT.

CDR3 DNA sequence: TGTGCCACCAGCAGAGGGAGACTAGCGGGGGCCCAAGAGACCCAGTACTTC. Protein sequence: CATSRGRLAGAQETQYF. The gene calls are TRBV15 and TRBJ2-5; 12 nucleotides match TRBD2. Germline V gene lookup returns CDR1 LNHNV and CDR2 YYDKDF (reference sequence). CDR3 length: 17 residues. V dropped 1 base and J dropped 1; count of bases not matched to a gene: 4.

This chain uses TRBV19 with TRBJ2-7; TRBD1 agrees at 9 bases. Trimming cost V 1 base and J 3 bases; bases outside gene matches: 4. This CDR3 has 15 residues. Germline loops: CDR1 LNHDA, CDR2 SQIVND (reference sequence). Here the CDR3 reads CASSIVMDRGYEQYF. CDR3 DNA sequence: TGTGCCAGTAGTATAGTAATGGACAGGGGCTACGAGCAGTACTTC.

This clone was seen only once. The CDR3 DNA reads as TGTGCCAGCTCACCACTAGGACAGACGAACACCGGGGAGCTGTTTTTT. It is translated as CASSPLGQTNTGELFF. This chain links TRBV18 with TRBJ2-2; possibly TRBD1 for D (6 bases). Between the trimmed V and J ends, which lost 1 base and 0 bases, there was a span of 9 bases. CDR1 KGHSH and CDR2 LQKENI come from the germline V gene. The CDR3 length is 16 residues.

In DNA, the CDR3 is TGTGCCAGCAGTCCAGGGGGCGCATCGGCTAATGAGCAGTTCTTC. Protein product: CASSPGGASANEQFF. The J gene is TRBJ2-1, the V gene TRBV6-5; 8 bases align to TRBD1. The length of the CDR3 is 15 residues. Trimming cost V 5 bases and J 7 bases; bases outside gene matches: 10. CDR1 and CDR2 from the germline V gene are MNHEY and SVGAGI.

This clone was recorded a few times. The V gene is TRBV7-2, the J gene TRBJ1-6; D is possibly TRBD1 (5 bases). V was pared by 8 bases and J by 3 bases, with 14 bases between. Germline-derived CDR1 and CDR2 are SGHTA and FQGNSA. This CDR3 is built from 15 residues. The CDR3 DNA reads TGTGCCAGCCATTGGGGGAGGGGCTATAATTCACCCCTCCACTTT. Its translation is CASHWGRGYNSPLHF.

The V and J genes are TRBV12-3 or TRBV12-4 and TRBJ1-2; D perhaps matches TRBD1 (5 bases). This CDR3 region has 13 residues. V was trimmed by 6 bases and J by 4 bases, leaving 12 bases between them. The CDR3 loop is CASSQTDGYGYTF. The CDR3 DNA follows: TGTGCCAGCAGCCAGACAGACGGCTATGGCTACACCTTC.

The chain uses TRBV6-5 and TRBJ2-3; 9 bases align to TRBD2. V lost 5 bases to trimming and J lost 6 bases; unmatched junction nucleotides: 9. The CDR3 length is 15 residues. Germline CDR1 MNHEY, CDR2 SVGAGI. CDR3 amino acids: CASSLRGGAGDTQYF. CDR3 coding DNA: TGTGCCAGCAGTCTCCGCGGGGGGGCAGGCGATACGCAGTATTTT.

The gene calls are TRBV5-1 and TRBJ2-5; TRBD1 agrees at 9 bases. Looked up from germline, CDR1 is SGHRS and CDR2 is YFSETQ. CDR3 length: 15 residues. V lost 3 bases and J lost 5; bases outside the gene matches: 8. The chain's CDR3 is CASSSQQGAEETQYF. CDR3 DNA sequence: TGCGCCAGCAGCTCACAACAGGGGGCGGAGGAGACCCAGTACTTC.

The CDR3 DNA is TGTGCCAGCAGCCCCCGGCGGGTTGATAATGAAAAACTGTTTTTT. Encoded protein: CASSPRRVDNEKLFF. This chain links TRBV11-2 with TRBJ1-4; the D is unclear. In germline, CDR1 is SGHAT, CDR2 FQNNGV. This CDR3 comprises 15 residues. V was trimmed by 5 bases and J by 4 bases, leaving 14 bases between them. Combining the CDR3 with reference TRBV11-2 and TRBJ1-4 gives the whole variable domain EAGVAQSPRYKIIEKRQSVAFWCNPISGHATLYWYQQILGQGPKLLIQFQNNGVVDDSQLPKDRFSAERLKGVDSTLKIQPAKLEDSAVYLCASSPRRVDNEKLFFGSGTQLSVL.